Listed below are T cell receptor beta chains from one sample, sequenced in a study of beta chain features in type 1 diabetes. The method was immunoSEQ multiplex PCR; TCRdb's version includes in-frame clones alone and lacks a portion of them. The sample contains 150,000 to 200,000 clones, approximately 10% of which appear only once. The sequencing input was central memory CD4+ T cells from blood. Receptor source: a woman in her 30s with type 1 diabetes. CDR3s leave out the opening cysteine and the closing phenylalanine or tryptophan.

ASSRTGSADNFEKLF TRBJ1-4 15 TRBV4-1
ASRDRGTSDTEAF TRBJ1-1 13 TRBV19
ASSLALGQGPEAF TRBJ1-1 13 TRBV5-1
ASSNQGLAGVVEQY TRBJ2-7 14 TRBV19
ASSLGQSYGYT TRBJ1-2 11 TRBV7-9
ASSPPSESTPRQPQH TRBJ1-5 15 TRBV18
ASSYGTGRDQPQH TRBJ1-5 13 TRBV18
ASSEGATNTEAF TRBJ1-1 12 TRBV5-1
SVGPGTPGEQY TRBJ2-7 11 TRBV29-1
ASSPRLASTDTQY TRBJ2-3 13 TRBV7-2
ASSGADTSAYEQY TRBJ2-7 13 TRBV28
SASEAEGPTDTQY TRBJ2-3 13 TRBV29-1
ASSLGGSINNEQF TRBJ2-1 13 TRBV7-7
ASSTGGGETQY TRBJ2-5 11 TRBV13
ASSIGGALGEQF TRBJ2-1 12 TRBV19
ASSPLAGAYNEQF TRBJ2-1 13 TRBV7-2
SVEGRFGNEQF TRBJ2-1 11 TRBV29-1
ASSPGGGYGYT TRBJ1-2 11 TRBV7-9
ASSLLQGTSNNQPQH TRBJ1-5 15 TRBV5-6
ASSRQGGNTEAF TRBJ1-1 12 TRBV18
ASSSRVSGELF TRBJ2-2 11 TRBV7-2
ASSITGRGYT TRBJ1-2 10 TRBV11-2
ASSLIQGPQH TRBJ1-5 10 TRBV7-6
ASSLRTLAGGRTDTQY TRBJ2-3 16 TRBV11-2
ASSRGTYGYT TRBJ1-2 10 TRBV7-2
SVDGEETGGTDTQY TRBJ2-3 14 TRBV29-1
ASSLGGDTEAF TRBJ1-1 11 TRBV6-6
ASSHHLEQF TRBJ2-1 9 TRBV7-8
ASRPGQGRNQPQH TRBJ1-5 13 TRBV28
ASSLFLAGTPKDDEQF TRBJ2-1 16 TRBV5-4